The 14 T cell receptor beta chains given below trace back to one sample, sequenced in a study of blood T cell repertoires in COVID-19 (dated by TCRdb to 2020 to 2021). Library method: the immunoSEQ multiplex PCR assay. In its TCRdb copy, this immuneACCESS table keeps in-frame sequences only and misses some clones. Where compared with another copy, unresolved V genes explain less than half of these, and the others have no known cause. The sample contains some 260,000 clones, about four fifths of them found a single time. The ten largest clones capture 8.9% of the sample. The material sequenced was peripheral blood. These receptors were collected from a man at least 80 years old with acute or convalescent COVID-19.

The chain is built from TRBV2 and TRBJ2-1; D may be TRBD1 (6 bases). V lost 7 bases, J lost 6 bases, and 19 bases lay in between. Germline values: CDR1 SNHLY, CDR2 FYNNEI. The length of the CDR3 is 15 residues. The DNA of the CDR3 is TGTGCCAGCAATATACAGGGCCAACCGGGCAATGAGCAGTTCTTC. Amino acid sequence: CASNIQGQPGNEQFF.

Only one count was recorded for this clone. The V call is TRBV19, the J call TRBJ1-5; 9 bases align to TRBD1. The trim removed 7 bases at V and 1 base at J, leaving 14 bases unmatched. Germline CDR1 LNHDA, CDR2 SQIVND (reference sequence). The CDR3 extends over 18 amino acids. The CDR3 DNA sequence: TGTGCCAGTACCTCTGCGCCGGGACAGGGACGAAGCAATCAGCCCCAGCATTTT. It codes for CASTSAPGQGRSNQPQHF. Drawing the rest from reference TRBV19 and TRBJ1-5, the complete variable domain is DGGITQSPKYLFRKEGQNVTLSCEQNLNHDAMYWYRQDPGQGLRLIYYSQIVNDFQKGDIAEGYSVSREKKESFPLTVTSAQKNPTAFYLCASTSAPGQGRSNQPQHFGDGTRLSIL.

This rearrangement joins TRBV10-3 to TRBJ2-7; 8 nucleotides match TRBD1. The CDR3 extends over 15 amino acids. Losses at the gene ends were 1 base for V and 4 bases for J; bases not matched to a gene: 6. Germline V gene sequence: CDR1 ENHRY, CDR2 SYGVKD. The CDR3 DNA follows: TGTGCCATCAGTGAGTTGGACAGGGCGTCGTACGAGCAGTACTTC. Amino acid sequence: CAISELDRASYEQYF.

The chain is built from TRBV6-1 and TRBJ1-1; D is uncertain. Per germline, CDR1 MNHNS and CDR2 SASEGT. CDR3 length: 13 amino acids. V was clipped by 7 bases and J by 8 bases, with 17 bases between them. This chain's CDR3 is CASTPHRGREAFF. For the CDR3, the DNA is TGTGCCAGCACCCCCCATCGTGGCAGGGAAGCTTTCTTT.

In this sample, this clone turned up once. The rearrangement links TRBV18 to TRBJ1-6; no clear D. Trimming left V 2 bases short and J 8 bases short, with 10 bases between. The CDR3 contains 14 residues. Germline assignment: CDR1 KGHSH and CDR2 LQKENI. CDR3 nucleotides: TGTGCCAGCTCACCATCCCGAGGAGATTCACCCCTCCACTTT. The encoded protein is CASSPSRGDSPLHF. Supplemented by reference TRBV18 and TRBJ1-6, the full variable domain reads NAGVMQNPRHLVRRRGQEARLRCSPMKGHSHVYWYRQLPEEGLKFMVYLQKENIIDESGMPKERFSAEFPKEGPSILRIQQVVRGDSAAYFCASSPSRGDSPLHFGNGTRLTVT.

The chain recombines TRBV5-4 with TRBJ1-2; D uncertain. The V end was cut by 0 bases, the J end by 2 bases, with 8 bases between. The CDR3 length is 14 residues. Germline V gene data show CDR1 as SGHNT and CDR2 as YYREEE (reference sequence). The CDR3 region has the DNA TGTGCCAGCAGCTTGGAAGCGGGGAACTATGGCTACACCTTC. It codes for CASSLEAGNYGYTF.

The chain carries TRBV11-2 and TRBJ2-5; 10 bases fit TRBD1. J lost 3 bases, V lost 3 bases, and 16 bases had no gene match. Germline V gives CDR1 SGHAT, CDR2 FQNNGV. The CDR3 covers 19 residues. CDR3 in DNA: TGTGCCAGCAGCTTTCTTAAGGGGTCCGGGACAGGGGCGAAAGAGACCCAGTACTTC. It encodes CASSFLKGSGTGAKETQYF.

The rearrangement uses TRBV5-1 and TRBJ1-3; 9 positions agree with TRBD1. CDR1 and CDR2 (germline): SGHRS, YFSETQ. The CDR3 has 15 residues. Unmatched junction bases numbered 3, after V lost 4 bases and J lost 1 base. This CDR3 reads CASSVDRGSGNTIYF. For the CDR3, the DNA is TGCGCCAGCAGCGTAGACAGGGGGTCTGGAAACACCATATATTTT.

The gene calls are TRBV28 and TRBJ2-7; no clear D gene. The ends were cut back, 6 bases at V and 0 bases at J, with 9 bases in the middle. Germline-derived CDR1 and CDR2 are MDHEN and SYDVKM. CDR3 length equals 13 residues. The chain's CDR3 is CASRSSSSYEQYF. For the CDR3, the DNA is TGTGCCAGCAGATCATCGAGCTCCTACGAGCAGTACTTC.

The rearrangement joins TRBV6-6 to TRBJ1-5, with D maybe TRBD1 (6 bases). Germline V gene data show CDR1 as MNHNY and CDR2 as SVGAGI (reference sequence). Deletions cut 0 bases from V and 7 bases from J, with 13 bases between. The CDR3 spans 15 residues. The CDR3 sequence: CASSYSGSGEQPQHF. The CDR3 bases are TGTGCCAGCAGTTACTCCGGCTCAGGGGAACAGCCCCAGCATTTT.

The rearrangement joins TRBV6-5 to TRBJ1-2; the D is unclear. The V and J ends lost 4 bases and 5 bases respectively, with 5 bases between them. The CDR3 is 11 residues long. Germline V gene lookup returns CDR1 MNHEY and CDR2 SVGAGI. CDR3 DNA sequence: TGTGCCAGCAGTTCGCGGTATGGCTACACCTTC. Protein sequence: CASSSRYGYTF.

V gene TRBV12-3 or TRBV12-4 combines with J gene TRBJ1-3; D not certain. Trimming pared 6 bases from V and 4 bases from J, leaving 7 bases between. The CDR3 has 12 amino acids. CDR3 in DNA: TGTGCCAGCAGAAATCCGGGAAACACCATATATTTT. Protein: CASRNPGNTIYF.

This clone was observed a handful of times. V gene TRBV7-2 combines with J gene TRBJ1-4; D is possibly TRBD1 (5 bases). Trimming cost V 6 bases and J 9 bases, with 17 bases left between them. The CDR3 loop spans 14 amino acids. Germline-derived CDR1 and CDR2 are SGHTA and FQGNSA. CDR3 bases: TGTGCCAGCAGGGGGGGAGGGTCGGCTCAAAAACTGTTTTTT. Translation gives CASRGGGSAQKLFF.

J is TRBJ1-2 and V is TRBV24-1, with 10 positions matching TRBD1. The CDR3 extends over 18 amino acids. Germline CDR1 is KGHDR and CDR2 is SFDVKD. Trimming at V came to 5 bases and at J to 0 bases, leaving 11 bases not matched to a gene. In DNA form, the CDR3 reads TGTGCCACCAGTGGATTGTTGGGGACAGGGGATTCTAACTATGGCTACACCTTC. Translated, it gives CATSGLLGTGDSNYGYTF.